Presented here are 21 T cell receptor beta chains from one specimen sequenced in a study of shared clonotypes between healthy human individuals. Clones were sequenced by immunoSEQ multiplex PCR, and TCRdb holds only the in-frame ones, with some missing. The sample shows approximately 1,500,000 clones, 95% to 99% of them seen only once. Sequenced sample: naive CD4+ T cells sorted from blood. Documented subset: CD45RA+ positively selected. All receptors come from a man aged 25-45 years in good health.

The chain joins TRBV2 to TRBJ1-5; TRBD1 aligns across 8 bases. This CDR3 has 14 amino acids. Looked up from germline, CDR1 is SNHLY and CDR2 is FYNNEI. V lost 5 bases and J lost 7; bases outside the gene matches: 7. CDR3 sequence (DNA): TGTGCCAGCAGTCGGACAGGGATTGGGCAGCCCCAGCATTTT. Translated, it gives CASSRTGIGQPQHF.

The chain employs TRBV9 and TRBJ1-2, with D hard to call. CDR3 length equals 15 residues. V lost 4 bases, J lost 3 bases, and 16 bases lay in between. Per the germline V gene, CDR1 is SGDLS and CDR2 is YYNGEE. The CDR3 region is CASSSRTGSYYGYTF. CDR3 nucleotide sequence: TGTGCCAGCAGCTCCCGTACCGGATCTTACTATGGCTACACCTTC.

The rearrangement uses TRBV5-4 and TRBJ2-5, with D perhaps matching TRBD2 (7 bases). The CDR3 is made up of 14 amino acids. Trimming cost V 4 bases and J 5 bases, with 15 bases left between them. Germline CDR1 reads SGHNT; CDR2 reads YYREEE (reference sequence). The CDR3 loop is CASSPWGGRETQYF. CDR3 DNA sequence: TGTGCCAGCAGCCCCTGGGGGGGGCGGGAGACCCAGTACTTC.

The chain recombines TRBV18 with TRBJ2-2; no definite D call. The germline CDR1 and CDR2 sequences are KGHSH and LQKENI. The germline V and J ends were trimmed by 0 bases and 4 bases, with 12 bases remaining between them. CDR3 length: 16 residues. The CDR3: CASSPPGPGPTGELFF. The CDR3 nucleotides read TGTGCCAGCTCACCACCTGGACCGGGCCCCACCGGGGAGCTGTTTTTT.

On this clone itself: Other DNA sequences in the same sample also yield this CDR3. The genes are TRBV19 and TRBJ2-7; a possible D gene is TRBD1 (6 bases). This CDR3 has 12 residues. Deletions cut 8 bases from V and 2 bases from J, with 10 bases between. Germline V lookup: CDR1 LNHDA, CDR2 SQIVND (reference sequence). CDR3 residues: CASRDTTYEQYF. For the CDR3, the DNA is TGTGCCAGTCGGGACACCACCTACGAGCAGTACTTC.

The J gene is TRBJ2-1, the V gene TRBV7-2; 9 positions match TRBD2. The CDR3 covers 16 residues. Germline V gene sequence: CDR1 SGHTA, CDR2 FQGNSA. After removal of 7 bases from V and 6 bases from J, the junction contained 13 bases not matched to a gene. The CDR3 loop is CASTKPGLALLNEQFF. In DNA form, the CDR3 reads TGTGCCAGCACTAAGCCGGGACTAGCTCTTCTCAATGAGCAGTTCTTC.

This clone was seen once. The rearrangement links TRBV5-1 to TRBJ2-7; maybe TRBD2 (5 bases). Germline CDR1 reads SGHRS; CDR2 reads YFSETQ. This CDR3 spans 15 amino acids. Trimming left V 0 bases short and J 2 bases short, with 12 bases between. The DNA of the CDR3 is TGCGCCAGCAGCTTGGGTCCTAGCAAGACCTACGAGCAGTACTTC. Translating gives CASSLGPSKTYEQYF.

V gene TRBV5-1 combines with J gene TRBJ1-3, with unresolved D. Trimming pared 4 bases from V and 0 bases from J, leaving 8 bases between. The germline gives CDR1 SGHRS, CDR2 YFSETQ. The CDR3 covers 14 residues. The CDR3 protein is CASSPLSSGNTIYF. In DNA, the CDR3 is TGCGCCAGCAGCCCACTCAGCTCTGGAAACACCATATATTTT.

The chain is built from TRBV7-2 and TRBJ1-1; D gene uncertain. Germline V gene sequence: CDR1 SGHTA, CDR2 FQGNSA. CDR3 length: 15 amino acids. Trimming removed 5 bases at V and 3 bases at J, with 16 bases between. CDR3: CASSPGRHFYTEAFF. The DNA of the CDR3 is TGTGCCAGCAGCCCCGGCCGGCATTTCTACACTGAAGCTTTCTTT.

Concerning this clone: At the DNA level, this CDR3 is encoded by other sequences in the same sample as well. The chain recombines TRBV5-4 with TRBJ2-7; 8 bases align to TRBD1. This CDR3 is 15 amino acids long. Germline values: CDR1 SGHNT, CDR2 YYREEE (reference sequence). J gave up 3 bases and V 2 bases, and 7 bases lay outside the gene matches. In DNA, the CDR3 is TGTGCCAGCAGCTTAGCTGGGACAGGCAGCTACGAGCAGTACTTC. As protein: CASSLAGTGSYEQYF.

This chain connects TRBV15 to TRBJ1-3; the D gene is possibly TRBD1 (5 bases). The CDR3 extends over 17 amino acids. Germline CDR1 is LNHNV and CDR2 is YYDKDF (reference sequence). V lost 0 bases and J lost 4, with 16 bases in between. In DNA form, the CDR3 reads TGTGCCACCAGCAGAGAGAGGAGGGGCGCGTGGGGAAACACCATATATTTT. Translated: CATSRERRGAWGNTIYF. The full variable domain, with the rest looked up from reference TRBV15 and TRBJ1-3, is DAMVIQNPRYQVTQFGKPVTLSCSQTLNHNVMYWYQQKSSQAPKLLFHYYDKDFNNEADTPDNFQSRRPNTSFCFLDIRSPGLGDTAMYLCATSRERRGAWGNTIYFGEGSWLTVV.

The chain joins TRBV27 to TRBJ2-7; 10 bases line up with TRBD2. Germline V lookup: CDR1 MNHEY, CDR2 SMNVEV (reference sequence). The CDR3 sequence is 15 residues long. Losses at the gene ends were 4 bases for V and 2 bases for J; bases not matched to a gene: 5. CDR3 DNA sequence: TGTGCCAGCAGTTCGCTAAGCGGGAGGGCCTACGAGCAGTACTTC. Translating gives CASSSLSGRAYEQYF.

This chain joins TRBV5-4 and TRBJ2-1, with 8 bases aligning to TRBD2. The CDR3 runs to 15 residues. The ends lost 6 bases at V and 9 bases at J; junction bases unmatched: 14. Germline V gives CDR1 SGHNT, CDR2 YYREEE (reference sequence). The CDR3: CASTQTGTSISEQFF. In DNA, the CDR3 is TGTGCCAGCACCCAGACCGGGACTAGTATCAGTGAGCAGTTCTTC.

The chain employs TRBV6-1 and TRBJ1-1; TRBD1 is a possible D gene (5 bases). Germline assignment: CDR1 MNHNS and CDR2 SASEGT. V dropped 1 base and J dropped 1 base, with 16 bases sitting between them. The CDR3 has 17 amino acids. As DNA, the CDR3 is TGTGCCAGCAGTGAAGGTGCAGGGAGGGACGGGAACACTGAAGCTTTCTTT. Its translation: CASSEGAGRDGNTEAFF.

The gene calls are TRBV5-4 and TRBJ1-1; 7 bases align to TRBD1. V was clipped by 5 bases and J by 0 bases; unmatched bases: 16. CDR1 and CDR2 from the germline V gene are SGHNT and YYREEE (reference sequence). The CDR3 sequence is 18 residues long. For the CDR3, the DNA is TGTGCCAGCAGTTTTGGTCCCAGGGGGGGAACCATGAACACTGAAGCTTTCTTT. This translates into CASSFGPRGGTMNTEAFF.

The chain carries TRBV11-2 and TRBJ2-7; D is ambiguous. The CDR3 runs to 13 residues. The germline V gene has CDR1 SGHAT and CDR2 FQNNGV. V was clipped by 3 bases and J by 3 bases, with 9 bases between them. The CDR3 loop is CASSFDANYEQYF. CDR3 nucleotide sequence: TGTGCCAGCAGCTTCGACGCTAACTACGAGCAGTACTTC.

V gene TRBV10-2 combines with J gene TRBJ2-1; possible D gene TRBD1, 6 bases. The CDR3 is made up of 14 amino acids. Trimming shortened V by 6 bases and J by 6 bases, and 15 bases separated the two germline ends. The germline CDR1 and CDR2 sequences are WSHSY and SAAADI. The CDR3 bases are TGCGCCAGCAGAGTTGAACTGGACAGCAATGAGCAGTTCTTC. This codes for CASRVELDSNEQFF.

The chain employs TRBV7-9 and TRBJ2-6, with TRBD1 matching over 11 bases. The CDR3 is 18 amino acids. Trimming at V came to 4 bases and at J to 0 bases, leaving 5 bases not matched to a gene. Germline lookup yields CDR1 SEHNR and CDR2 FQNEAQ (reference sequence). The CDR3 DNA reads as TGTGCCAGCAGCTCTCGGACAGGGGGCATCTCTGGGGCCAACGTCCTGACTTTC. It encodes CASSSRTGGISGANVLTF.

The chain links TRBV5-1 to TRBJ2-1, with 13 bases matching TRBD2. V lost 4 bases and J lost 8; bases outside the gene matches: 6. Germline V CDR1 and CDR2: SGHRS, YFSETQ. The CDR3 runs to 15 residues. The CDR3 coding sequence is TGCGCCAGCAGCACTACTAGCGGGAGGGCGGATGAGCAGTTCTTC. Protein: CASSTTSGRADEQFF.

The rearrangement links TRBV28 to TRBJ1-2; D might be TRBD1 (5 bases). V was pared by 2 bases and J by 8 bases, with 12 bases between. Germline CDR1 reads MDHEN; CDR2 reads SYDVKM. The CDR3 spans 13 residues. The CDR3 coding sequence is TGTGCCAGCAGTTTAGGGGCGAGAACGGGCTACACCTTC. Encoded protein: CASSLGARTGYTF.

In regard to this clone: The sample has other DNA sequences that encode this CDR3 too. The chain joins TRBV5-1 to TRBJ2-5; tentatively, D is TRBD2 (6 bases). Germline values: CDR1 SGHRS, CDR2 YFSETQ. V lost 0 bases to trimming and J lost 2 bases, with 8 bases between them. This CDR3 is built from 14 residues. The CDR3 sequence: CASSLAGTQETQYF. The CDR3 region has the DNA TGCGCCAGCAGCTTGGCGGGGACTCAAGAGACCCAGTACTTC. The full variable domain, completed using reference TRBV5-1 and TRBJ2-5, is KAGVTQTPRYLIKTRGQQVTLSCSPISGHRSVSWYQQTPGQGLQFLFEYFSETQRNKGNFPGRFSGRQFSNSRSEMNVSTLELGDSALYLCASSLAGTQETQYFGPGTRLLVL.